These 20 T cell receptor beta chains were sequenced from one sample in a study of Graves' ophthalmopathy and Graves' hyperthyroidism. CDR3 regions of TCR beta were amplified from RNA transcripts. In the first round, RT-PCR was carried out with HTBI primers, and a multiplex PCR formed the second round. TCRdb independently ran MiXCR on the multiplex PCR reads; one entry per CDR3 protein. The table lists about 740,000 distinct CDR3 sequences, 35% to 50% of them singletons, with approximately 46% in the top ten. Sample: peripheral blood. These receptors all stem from an adult man with Graves' ophthalmopathy.

This clonotype was seen ten or more times. This chain joins TRBV10-1 and TRBJ1-5, with D possibly TRBD1 on 6 matching bases. Trimming took off 0 bases at V and 3 bases at J, with 12 bases between the two ends. The CDR3 sequence is 16 residues long. Germline CDR1 and CDR2: WNHNN and SYGVQD (reference sequence). The CDR3 DNA reads TGCGCCAGCAGTGAGTCAATGGACAGTTTCAATCAGCCCCAGCATTTT. Translating gives CASSESMDSFNQPQHF.

For this clonotype: A single base separates this from a much larger clone, so it may be a read error. This rearrangement joins TRBV10-3 to TRBJ1-3, with a tentative D call TRBD1 (6 bases). This CDR3 is 14 amino acids long. Germline V gene sequence: CDR1 ENHRY, CDR2 SYGVKD. The germline V and J ends were trimmed by 4 bases and 4 bases, with 11 bases remaining between them. As DNA, the CDR3 is TGTGCCATCAGTGTGGGGACACGCGGAAACACCATATATTTT. Its translation: CAISVGTRGNTIYF.

V gene TRBV10-3 combines with J gene TRBJ1-5; no clear D. V was cut by 4 bases and J by 6 bases, with 19 bases left in between. This CDR3 contains 16 residues. Germline CDR1 and CDR2: ENHRY and SYGVKD. CDR3 in DNA: TGTGCCATCAGTGCTCGACCCCCCATGGGCCCTCAGCCCCAGCATTTT. This gives the protein CAISARPPMGPQPQHF.

The chain joins TRBV2 to TRBJ1-3; D remains unclear. The CDR3 spans 16 residues. Per the germline V gene, CDR1 is SNHLY and CDR2 is FYNNEI. Trimming stripped 5 bases from V and 0 bases from J, with 14 bases between. The CDR3 DNA is TGTGCCAGCAGTTTGGTACGTCGCCCCTCTGGAAACACCATATATTTT. This encodes CASSLVRRPSGNTIYF.

The chain links TRBV15 to TRBJ2-7; D gene ambiguous. The V gene's germline CDR1 is LNHNV and CDR2 YYDKDF (reference sequence). The CDR3 consists of 13 residues. V lost 1 base, J lost 6 bases, and 10 bases lay in between. The CDR3 nucleotides are TGTGCCACCAGCAGAGGGGCCTCGGGCGAGCAGTACTTC. It specifies CATSRGASGEQYF.

The chain couples TRBV20-1 to TRBJ2-3, with 9 nucleotides matching TRBD2. The CDR3 is 14 amino acids. V trimming: 3 bases; J trimming: 2 bases; junction bases outside the gene matches: 3. CDR1 and CDR2 from the germline V gene are DFQATT and SNEGSKA (reference sequence). CDR3 sequence (DNA): TGCAGTGCTAGGACTAGCGGATACACAGATACGCAGTATTTT. Residues: CSARTSGYTDTQYF.

Concerning this clonotype itself: A much larger clone sits a single nucleotide away, making a read error possible. This chain joins TRBV7-9 and TRBJ2-6; the D is unclear. In germline, CDR1 is SEHNR, CDR2 FQNEAQ (reference sequence). This CDR3 is 16 amino acids long. CDR3 in amino acids: CASSQDWGSGANVLTF. The CDR3 DNA reads TGCGCCAGCAGCCAAGATTGGGGCTCTGGGGCCAACGTCCTGACTTTC.

This clonotype was counted between two and nine times. J is TRBJ2-7 and V is TRBV20-1; 9 bases are a match to TRBD1. Germline lookup yields CDR1 DFQATT and CDR2 SNEGSKA (reference sequence). This CDR3 region has 15 residues. V shed 5 bases and J 3 bases; nucleotides not matched to a gene: 11. The CDR3 DNA sequence: TGCAGTGCTTCCCGGACAGGGGACCAATTCTACGAGCAGTACTTC. Translated, it gives CSASRTGDQFYEQYF.

This clonotype has at least ten counts. The rearrangement uses TRBV7-8 and TRBJ2-5; tentative D call: TRBD1 (5 bases). CDR3 length equals 13 residues. V lost 3 bases and J 5 bases, leaving 10 bases between the germline ends. Germline lookup yields CDR1 SGHVS and CDR2 FQNEAQ. The CDR3 sequence: CASSLVRVETQYF. In DNA, the CDR3 is TGTGCCAGCAGCTTGGTCAGGGTCGAGACCCAGTACTTC.

This clonotype was observed a few times. V is TRBV7-9 and J is TRBJ2-7, with D possibly TRBD1 on 6 matching bases. Looked up from germline, CDR1 is SEHNR and CDR2 is FQNEAQ (reference sequence). The CDR3 is 15 amino acids. Deletions cut 3 bases from V and 2 bases from J, with 14 bases between. The CDR3: CASSLAAGVTYEQYF. The CDR3 region has the DNA TGTGCCAGCAGCTTGGCCGCAGGGGTGACCTACGAGCAGTACTTC.

This clonotype appeared many times. This chain links TRBV7-2 with TRBJ1-2, with 10 bases identical to TRBD1. CDR3 length: 15 residues. V shed 3 bases and J 5 bases; nucleotides not matched to a gene: 6. Germline V gives CDR1 SGHTA, CDR2 FQGNSA. The CDR3 here is CASSFGTGAIYGYTF. The CDR3 DNA follows: TGTGCCAGCAGCTTTGGGACAGGGGCCATTTATGGCTACACCTTC.

This chain joins TRBV4-3 and TRBJ2-7; weak D call: TRBD2 (6 bases). The CDR3 is 15 amino acids. Germline V lookup: CDR1 LGHNA, CDR2 YSLEER. Trimming removed 0 bases at V and 1 base at J, with 10 bases between. The CDR3 loop is CASSQDLGTSYEQYF. The CDR3 DNA reads TGCGCCAGCAGCCAAGATCTTGGGACTTCCTACGAGCAGTACTTC.

This sequence joins TRBV5-1 and TRBJ1-2, with TRBD1 matching 9 bases. The length of the CDR3 is 16 residues. The V gene end was trimmed by 0 bases and the J gene end by 6 bases; junction bases not matched to a gene: 9. Germline assignment: CDR1 SGHRS and CDR2 YFSETQ. This chain's CDR3 is CASSLGTGTGRDGYTF. The CDR3 DNA is TGCGCCAGCAGCTTGGGCACCGGGACAGGGAGGGATGGCTACACCTTC.

This clonotype was recorded at least ten times. V is TRBV2 and J is TRBJ1-5; no firm D call. V was pared by 3 bases and J by 6 bases, with 21 bases between. CDR1 SNHLY and CDR2 FYNNEI come from the germline V gene. The CDR3 totals 17 residues. The CDR3 loop is CASSDPNGRFYGQPQHF. The CDR3, as DNA: TGTGCCAGCAGTGATCCTAACGGACGGTTTTACGGTCAGCCCCAGCATTTT.

This clonotype was observed many times. The rearrangement uses TRBV12-3 or TRBV12-4 and TRBJ1-1, with a weak D call TRBD1 (5 bases). V was shortened by 7 bases and J by 12 bases, with 18 bases between the two germline ends. The CDR3 loop spans 12 amino acids. CDR3 coding DNA: TGTGCCAGCACCCTACTGCTAGGGACGACTTTCTTT. It codes for CASTLLLGTTFF.

The chain couples TRBV19 to TRBJ1-5; D is possibly TRBD1 (5 bases). There are 15 residues in the CDR3. Germline-derived CDR1 and CDR2 are LNHDA and SQIVND (reference sequence). With 5 bases removed from V and 5 bases from J, the gap between germline ends came to 16 bases. The CDR3 DNA is TGTGCCAGTAGTTATAGACAGCGGGTCGATCAGCCCCAGCATTTT. Its translation: CASSYRQRVDQPQHF.

Concerning this clonotype: This could be a read error, since a much larger clone is one nucleotide away. The rearrangement joins TRBV9 to TRBJ1-2; the D gene is possibly TRBD1 (5 bases). The CDR3 contains 15 residues. Germline-derived CDR1 and CDR2 are SGDLS and YYNGEE. Deletions cut 4 bases from V and 6 bases from J, with 19 bases between. DNA for the CDR3: TGTGCCAGCAGCACCAGGACCGGGACGGTGAATGGCTACACCTTC. It specifies CASSTRTGTVNGYTF.

In its sample, this clonotype was seen a few times. This sequence joins TRBV12-3 or TRBV12-4 and TRBJ2-7; possible D gene TRBD1, 6 bases. V was cut by 6 bases and J by 3 bases, with 12 bases left in between. The CDR3 totals 13 residues. CDR3 nucleotides: TGTGCCAGCAGCCAAGGGACATTCTACGAGCAGTACTTC. Translated, it gives CASSQGTFYEQYF.

V is TRBV2 and J is TRBJ2-3, with 7 bases fitting TRBD2. The V and J ends lost 5 bases and 1 base, in that order; junction bases with no gene match: 9. The CDR3 has 16 amino acids. Germline CDR1 is SNHLY and CDR2 is FYNNEI. CDR3 sequence reads: CASSYGRSPGTDTQYF. For the CDR3, the DNA is TGTGCCAGCAGTTACGGGAGGTCCCCTGGCACAGATACGCAGTATTTT.

Only a few counts were recorded for this clonotype. This chain links TRBV7-3 with TRBJ2-2; weak D call: TRBD2 (5 bases). V was trimmed by 3 bases and J by 5 bases, leaving 16 bases between them. This CDR3 has 16 amino acids. The germline V gene encodes CDR1 SGHTA and CDR2 FQGTGA. The CDR3 region is CASSLFPGRGTGELFF. CDR3 DNA sequence: TGTGCCAGCAGCTTGTTTCCGGGGAGAGGGACCGGGGAGCTGTTTTTT.